One sample yielded the 24 T cell receptor beta chains listed below, sequenced in a study of CD8 T cells in ankylosing spondylitis. Study-wide findings and caveats: Ankylosing spondylitis blood appeared to be characterized by a TCR beta motif of about 8 highly homologous variants.

Which antigens these TCRs recognize remains unknown. TCRdb independently ran MiXCR on the 5' RACE reads; one entry per CDR3 protein. The profile covers some 450,000 distinct CDR3 sequences, with over 15% appearing a single time and about 0.94% taken by the ten largest. Sequencing used blood, either unsorted or a sorted T cell fraction (not recorded which). The receptors shown here come from a male donor with ankylosing spondylitis.

This clonotype was observed a few times. The chain carries TRBV29-1 and TRBJ1-1; D unresolved. The CDR3 totals 13 residues. The V gene's germline CDR1 is SQVTM and CDR2 ANQGSEA. Trimming removed 6 bases from V and 2 bases from J, with 13 bases in between. CDR3 loop: CSVTINTNTEAFF. In DNA form, the CDR3 reads TGCAGCGTGACGATCAACACAAACACTGAAGCTTTCTTT.

This clonotype was detected only a few times. The V call is TRBV6-4, the J call TRBJ2-2; tentatively, D is TRBD2 (6 bases). Trimming removed 3 bases from V and 0 bases from J, with 11 bases in between. Germline values: CDR1 MRHNA, CDR2 SNTAGT. The CDR3 totals 16 residues. CDR3: CASSEGGSSNTGELFF. The CDR3, as DNA: TGTGCCAGCAGTGAGGGGGGTAGCTCGAACACCGGGGAGCTGTTTTTT.

The chain joins TRBV3-1 to TRBJ2-6; D remains ambiguous. The V end was cut by 1 base, the J end by 1 base, with 8 bases between. This CDR3 is built from 16 residues. Germline CDR1 and CDR2: LGHDT and YNNKEL (reference sequence). CDR3 region: CASSQVAVSGANVLTF. CDR3 DNA: TGTGCCAGCAGCCAAGTCGCGGTTTCTGGGGCCAACGTCCTGACTTTC.

The rearrangement joins TRBV24-1 to TRBJ2-6; D may correspond to TRBD1 or TRBD2 (5 bases each). The CDR3 covers 17 residues. Germline loops: CDR1 KGHDR, CDR2 SFDVKD. V shed 2 bases and J shed 2 bases, with 12 bases lying between them. The CDR3 sequence is CATSDSGPFTGANVLTF. The CDR3 coding sequence is TGTGCCACCAGTGATTCGGGGCCTTTCACTGGGGCCAACGTCCTGACTTTC.

The chain employs TRBV3-1 and TRBJ1-1; a weak D match, TRBD1 (6 bases). The CDR3 is made up of 14 amino acids. The V gene's germline CDR1 is LGHDT and CDR2 YNNKEL (reference sequence). V was cut by 3 bases and J by 1 base, with 9 bases left in between. CDR3 protein: CASSHTDRNTEAFF. The CDR3 coding sequence is TGTGCCAGCAGCCACACGGACAGGAACACTGAAGCTTTCTTT.

This clonotype was detected only a few times. The chain combines TRBV6-1 with TRBJ1-2, with a tentative D call TRBD1 (5 bases). V dropped 5 bases and J dropped 8 bases, with 18 bases sitting between them. This CDR3 is 14 amino acids long. CDR1 and CDR2 from the germline V gene are MNHNS and SASEGT. The CDR3, as DNA: TGTGCCAGCAGTATTGGGCAGGGCTATAGAGGCTACACCTTC. It yields the protein CASSIGQGYRGYTF.

This clonotype was seen only a few times. V is TRBV29-1 and J is TRBJ1-2; 10 bases map to TRBD1. Germline CDR1 reads SQVTM; CDR2 reads ANQGSEA. This CDR3 spans 13 amino acids. V shed 7 bases, J shed 0 bases, and the junction held 2 bases outside the gene matches. This CDR3 is CSAGQGANYGYTF. Here the CDR3 DNA reads TGCAGCGCTGGACAGGGGGCTAACTATGGCTACACCTTC.

Only one count was recorded for this clonotype. This rearrangement joins TRBV20-1 to TRBJ2-5; TRBD1 or TRBD2 may be the D gene (5 bases each). CDR1 is DFQATT and CDR2 is SNEGSKA in the germline V gene (reference sequence). V was trimmed by 5 bases and J by 1 base, leaving 11 bases between them. This CDR3 is 13 amino acids long. CDR3 residues: CSAPKGTQETQYF. The CDR3 DNA is TGCAGTGCTCCCAAGGGGACCCAAGAGACCCAGTACTTC.

A few counts support this clonotype. The chain employs TRBV5-1 and TRBJ1-2; 9 positions agree with TRBD1. CDR1 and CDR2 (germline): SGHRS, YFSETQ. The CDR3 extends over 17 amino acids. The junction had 9 bases not matched to a gene; V was cut back by 2 bases and J by 1 base. The CDR3 nucleotides are TGCGCCAGCAGCTTCCGGGACAGGGAATACGATAACTATGGCTACACCTTC. This encodes CASSFRDREYDNYGYTF. The whole variable domain, remainder taken from reference TRBV5-1 and TRBJ1-2, is KAGVTQTPRYLIKTRGQQVTLSCSPISGHRSVSWYQQTPGQGLQFLFEYFSETQRNKGNFPGRFSGRQFSNSRSEMNVSTLELGDSALYLCASSFRDREYDNYGYTFGSGTRLTVV.

In its sample, this clonotype was seen a few times. The chain has TRBV7-3 and TRBJ2-1; 16 bases match TRBD2. This CDR3 has 17 residues. V was clipped by 2 bases and J by 8 bases; unmatched bases: 6. Per germline, CDR1 SGHTA and CDR2 FQGTGA. The CDR3 DNA sequence: TGTGCCAGCAGCTTAGGGGGACTAGCGGGAGGGCCCGATGAGCAGTTCTTC. Its protein product is CASSLGGLAGGPDEQFF.

The chain couples TRBV12-3 or TRBV12-4 to TRBJ1-1; 8 bases line up with TRBD1. CDR3 length: 14 residues. Losses at the gene ends were 3 bases for V and 5 bases for J; bases not matched to a gene: 5. As DNA, the CDR3 is TGTGCCAGCAGTTTTCAGGGGGCGGGAACTGAAGCTTTCTTT. This encodes CASSFQGAGTEAFF.

This clonotype was observed many times. The rearrangement joins TRBV6-2 or TRBV6-3 to TRBJ2-2; unclear D gene. Germline assignment: CDR1 MNHEY and CDR2 SVGEGT. V shed 5 bases and J shed 8 bases, with 12 bases lying between them. This CDR3 contains 13 residues. CDR3: CASSDDWWGELFF. In nucleotides, the CDR3 is TGTGCCAGCAGTGACGACTGGTGGGGGGAGCTGTTTTTT.

This clonotype was seen at least ten times. V is TRBV12-3 or TRBV12-4 and J is TRBJ1-6, with TRBD1 matching over 8 bases. V trimming: 3 bases; J trimming: 10 bases; junction bases outside the gene matches: 8. The CDR3 is 15 residues long. CDR3 in amino acids: CASSLGTGSGSPLHF. The DNA of the CDR3 is TGTGCCAGCAGTTTGGGGACAGGATCTGGGTCACCCCTCCACTTT.

The V call is TRBV2, the J call TRBJ1-1, with D unclear. Germline values: CDR1 SNHLY, CDR2 FYNNEI. V was pared by 5 bases and J by 8 bases, with 24 bases between. This CDR3 has 16 amino acids. CDR3: CASSTPGSRVLEEAFF. CDR3 DNA sequence: TGTGCCAGCAGTACCCCTGGCTCCCGGGTACTAGAAGAAGCTTTCTTT.

The chain recombines TRBV24-1 with TRBJ2-3; 9 bases are shared with TRBD2. V lost 4 bases to trimming and J lost 1 base; unmatched junction nucleotides: 8. CDR3 length equals 17 residues. The germline CDR1 and CDR2 sequences are KGHDR and SFDVKD. CDR3 sequence: CATSDAGGPLGTDTQYF. For the CDR3, the DNA is TGTGCCACCAGTGACGCGGGAGGGCCCTTGGGCACAGATACGCAGTATTTT.

The rearrangement links TRBV11-2 to TRBJ2-3; D possibly uses TRBD1 or TRBD2 (5 bases each). CDR3 size: 16 residues. V lost 1 base to trimming and J lost 1 base, with 12 bases between them. Looked up from germline, CDR1 is SGHAT and CDR2 is FQNNGV. The CDR3, as DNA: TGTGCCAGCAGCTTAGGTGGGGGAGTTCGCACAGATACGCAGTATTTT. It translates to CASSLGGGVRTDTQYF.

The chain employs TRBV11-2 and TRBJ1-1; the match to TRBD1 covers 7 bases. The CDR3 is 14 amino acids. The junction had 9 bases not matched to a gene; V was cut back by 6 bases and J by 5 bases. Germline CDR1 is SGHAT and CDR2 is FQNNGV. For the CDR3, the DNA is TGTGCCAGCAGTTTAAGGGACAGCTTTACTGAAGCTTTCTTT. Its protein is CASSLRDSFTEAFF.

The chain joins TRBV7-3 to TRBJ2-6; D gene ambiguous. The germline V gene encodes CDR1 SGHTA and CDR2 FQGTGA. V was shortened by 0 bases and J by 0 bases, with 6 bases between the two germline ends. The length of the CDR3 is 16 residues. The CDR3 is CASSLTPPSGANVLTF. The DNA for the CDR3 is TGTGCCAGCAGCTTAACCCCCCCCTCTGGGGCCAACGTCCTGACTTTC.

This clonotype was found a few times. The V call is TRBV9, the J call TRBJ1-4, with 8 positions matching TRBD1. This CDR3 spans 14 amino acids. V shed 4 bases, J shed 7 bases, and the junction held 6 bases outside the gene matches. The V gene's germline CDR1 is SGDLS and CDR2 YYNGEE. CDR3: CASSRQGRGEKLFF. DNA for the CDR3: TGTGCCAGCAGCAGACAGGGGCGAGGTGAAAAACTGTTTTTT.

This clonotype showed up just a few times. This sequence joins TRBV28 and TRBJ2-7, with D maybe TRBD2 (5 bases). This CDR3 region has 14 residues. V was shortened by 3 bases and J by 2 bases, with 11 bases between the two germline ends. CDR1 MDHEN and CDR2 SYDVKM come from the germline V gene. CDR3 bases: TGTGCCAGCAGTTTCGGAGGTACGACCTACGAGCAGTACTTC. Protein product: CASSFGGTTYEQYF.

This sequence joins TRBV18 and TRBJ1-4; no firm D call. Germline lookup yields CDR1 KGHSH and CDR2 LQKENI. This CDR3 comprises 14 residues. V lost 4 bases to trimming and J lost 5 bases, with 11 bases between them. Written as DNA, the CDR3 is TGTGCCAGCTCACTAATTGCGGAAAATGAAAAACTGTTTTTT. This gives the protein CASSLIAENEKLFF.

This clonotype was recorded many times. The chain links TRBV4-2 to TRBJ2-3, with a weak D call TRBD1 (6 bases). The V end lost 0 bases, the J end lost 4 bases, and 17 bases lay between the germline ends. Per germline, CDR1 LGHNA and CDR2 YNFKEQ. This CDR3 region has 17 residues. The chain's CDR3 is CASSQDRGGVEADTQYF. DNA of the CDR3: TGTGCCAGCAGCCAAGATCGAGGGGGAGTGGAGGCAGATACGCAGTATTTT.

CDR3 in amino acids: CASSLSGLSGEKLFF. The DNA of the CDR3 is TGTGCCAGCAGCTTAAGTGGACTTTCGGGGGAAAAACTGTTTTTT. V and J are TRBV7-2 and TRBJ1-4; D gene ambiguous. This CDR3 contains 15 residues. Germline lookup yields CDR1 SGHTA and CDR2 FQGNSA. The V end lost 2 bases, the J end lost 8 bases, and 15 bases lay between the germline ends.

This clonotype was seen only a few times. This chain uses TRBV12-3 or TRBV12-4 with TRBJ1-1; 7 positions match TRBD1. V lost 0 bases to trimming and J lost 6 bases; unmatched junction nucleotides: 4. This CDR3 comprises 14 residues. For the CDR3, the DNA is TGTGCCAGCAGTTTAGCGCTGGGGACAGCTGAAGCTTTCTTT. This sequence encodes CASSLALGTAEAFF.